Below, 14 T cell receptor beta chains from the same sample are listed, as sequenced in a study of blood T cell repertoires in COVID-19 (dated by TCRdb to between 2020 and 2021). Library preparation used the immunoSEQ multiplex PCR assay. Held by TCRdb, this immuneACCESS table contains in-frame sequences only and omits some clones. Under half of the omission traces to an unresolved V gene where checked; the cause of the rest is unknown. Recorded for this sample are roughly 150,000 clones; under 85% of them occurred a single time. The ten biggest clones cover approximately 3% of the sample. The sequencing input was peripheral blood. These receptors were obtained from a man in his 70s with acute or convalescent COVID-19.

The chain joins TRBV5-5 to TRBJ1-2, with 10 bases identical to TRBD1. The CDR3 has 16 residues. From germline, CDR1 is SGHKS and CDR2 YYEKEE (reference sequence). V shed 4 bases, J shed 1 base, and the junction held 7 bases outside the gene matches. CDR3 in amino acids: CASSKGTGAFNYGYTF. DNA for the CDR3: TGTGCCAGCAGCAAAGGGACAGGGGCGTTTAACTATGGCTACACCTTC.

The chain combines TRBV28 with TRBJ1-1; 9 positions agree with TRBD1. J lost 2 bases, V lost 7 bases, and 11 bases had no gene match. Germline CDR1 is MDHEN and CDR2 is SYDVKM. The CDR3 consists of 16 residues. CDR3 residues: CASTKLGTGYNTEAFF. The CDR3 coding sequence is TGTGCCAGCACCAAACTAGGGACAGGGTATAACACTGAAGCTTTCTTT.

This sequence joins TRBV24-1 and TRBJ1-3; TRBD1 might be the D (5 bases). Germline V gene lookup returns CDR1 KGHDR and CDR2 SFDVKD. The CDR3 contains 15 residues. V lost 2 bases, J lost 2 bases, and 9 bases lay in between. The CDR3 nucleotides read TGTGCCACCAGTGATTCTAGGGGTACTGGAAACACCATATATTTT. It codes for CATSDSRGTGNTIYF.

This clone was observed once. The chain links TRBV30 to TRBJ2-7; tentatively, D is TRBD2 (6 bases). The CDR3 extends over 14 amino acids. V lost 0 bases to trimming and J lost 6 bases, with 15 bases between them. CDR1 and CDR2 from the germline V gene are GTSNPN and SVGIG (reference sequence). The DNA for the CDR3 is TGTGCCTGGAGTGTAGGACTGCTCGGGAGCGAGCAGTACTTC. The encoded protein is CAWSVGLLGSEQYF.

This clone was seen only a few times. The rearrangement joins TRBV24-1 to TRBJ1-5; 8 bases are shared with TRBD1. The CDR3 totals 15 residues. CDR1 KGHDR and CDR2 SFDVKD come from the germline V gene. The V gene end was trimmed by 0 bases and the J gene end by 11 bases; junction bases not matched to a gene: 8. CDR3 DNA: TGTGCCACCAGTGATTTGCCCCAGGGGGCCCAGTCCCAGCATTTT. This translates into CATSDLPQGAQSQHF.

This rearrangement joins TRBV10-1 to TRBJ2-3, with 11 bases lining up with TRBD2. Germline-derived CDR1 and CDR2 are WNHNN and SYGVQD (reference sequence). V dropped 0 bases and J dropped 3; count of bases not matched to a gene: 8. This CDR3 region has 18 residues. The chain's CDR3 is CASSESGLADDKTDTQYF. Written as DNA, the CDR3 is TGCGCCAGCAGTGAGTCGGGACTAGCGGATGACAAAACAGATACGCAGTATTTT.

This chain joins TRBV19 and TRBJ2-3; TRBD2 agrees at 14 bases. The CDR3 is 15 residues long. V was pared by 7 bases and J by 9 bases, with 9 bases of the junction left unmatched. Per germline, CDR1 LNHDA and CDR2 SQIVND (reference sequence). The CDR3 DNA is TGTGCCAGTACCATCGACGGACTAGCGGGGGGAACGCAGTATTTT. Its protein is CASTIDGLAGGTQYF.

This clone was seen once. The V gene is TRBV6-5, the J gene TRBJ1-1; 7 bases are shared with TRBD1. Germline V gene sequence: CDR1 MNHEY, CDR2 SVGAGI. This CDR3 has 11 amino acids. V was clipped by 8 bases and J by 7 bases; unmatched bases: 4. The CDR3 is CASQGQLEAFF. The CDR3 nucleotides read TGTGCCAGCCAGGGACAGCTTGAAGCTTTCTTT.

The chain carries TRBV2 and TRBJ2-7, with 9 bases lining up with TRBD2. The J segment lost 4 bases and the V segment lost 5 bases, leaving 3 bases of the junction unmatched. The V gene's germline CDR1 is SNHLY and CDR2 FYNNEI. There are 13 residues in the CDR3. CDR3 nucleotides: TGTGCCAGCAGTCCGGGACTAGCTTACGAGCAGTACTTC. Protein product: CASSPGLAYEQYF.

This chain connects TRBV7-2 to TRBJ2-7; tentatively, D is TRBD2 (5 bases). CDR3 length: 15 residues. Looked up from germline, CDR1 is SGHTA and CDR2 is FQGNSA. The germline V and J ends were trimmed by 1 base and 2 bases, with 12 bases remaining between them. In nucleotides, the CDR3 is TGTGCCAGCAGCTTAGACGGGATTCTTACCTACGAGCAGTACTTC. Translated: CASSLDGILTYEQYF.

The chain couples TRBV13 to TRBJ2-6; 11 bases map to TRBD1. The CDR3 has 16 residues. CDR1 is PRHDT, CDR2 FYEKMQ, per germline (reference sequence). The ends lost 6 bases at V and 2 bases at J; junction bases unmatched: 3. CDR3 amino acids: CASSRTGGAGANVLTF. The CDR3 DNA reads TGTGCCAGCAGTCGGACAGGGGGCGCTGGGGCCAACGTCCTGACTTTC.

The chain combines TRBV15 with TRBJ1-4; weak D call: TRBD1 (5 bases). Germline V CDR1 and CDR2: LNHNV, YYDKDF (reference sequence). The CDR3 is 15 residues long. The ends were cut back, 0 bases at V and 8 bases at J, with 13 bases in the middle. CDR3 DNA sequence: TGTGCCACCAGCAGAGAAATGGGACTTATCGAAAAACTGTTTTTT. Translated: CATSREMGLIEKLFF.

This rearrangement joins TRBV15 to TRBJ1-6; 9 bases are shared with TRBD1. This CDR3 has 16 amino acids. Germline CDR1 LNHNV, CDR2 YYDKDF (reference sequence). The ends lost 1 base at V and 8 bases at J; junction bases unmatched: 6. In DNA form, the CDR3 reads TGTGCCACCAGCAGAGCTGCGGGACAGGGTGATTCACCCCTCCACTTT. This translates into CATSRAAGQGDSPLHF. Complete variable domain (other parts from reference TRBV15 and TRBJ1-6): DAMVIQNPRYQVTQFGKPVTLSCSQTLNHNVMYWYQQKSSQAPKLLFHYYDKDFNNEADTPDNFQSRRPNTSFCFLDIRSPGLGDTAMYLCATSRAAGQGDSPLHFGNGTRLTVT.

The sample holds one count of this clone. The J gene is TRBJ2-1, the V gene TRBV10-2; 7 bases are a match to TRBD2. The CDR3 length is 15 residues. Germline CDR1 and CDR2: WSHSY and SAAADI. Unmatched junction bases numbered 6, after V lost 2 bases and J lost 5 bases. Here the CDR3 reads CASSEPSGGDNEQFF. CDR3 nucleotide sequence: TGCGCCAGCAGTGAGCCTAGCGGCGGGGACAATGAGCAGTTCTTC.